This T cell receptor (beta chain) was sequenced in a study of cytomegalovirus exposure and HLA in healthy donors. Study-wide points: With DRB1 most and HLA-C fewest, TCR association rates differed between HLA loci in a later analysis.

Germline loops: CDR1 MDHEN, CDR2 SYDVKM. The ends lost 9 bases at V and 3 bases at J; junction bases unmatched: 13. The CDR3 loop spans 15 amino acids. Though nominally healthy at sampling, donors likely had unrecorded immune exposures. Primers included in the PCR were 60 Vbeta and 13 Jbeta primers. Sequencing used immunoSEQ multiplex PCR; TCRdb keeps in-frame clones, though not all of them. The table records 90,000 to 150,000 clones, roughly 80% of them present only once. Concerning this clone: Its specificity is not known.

The sequencing sample was made of PBMCs. V gene TRBV28 combines with J gene TRBJ1-1, with 7 bases aligning to TRBD1. The sequence derives from a woman aged 40-49 years in good health and CMV-seronegative. CDR3: CASFSPGTGDTEAFF. CDR3 sequence (DNA): TGTGCCAGTTTTTCCCCCGGCACAGGGGACACTGAAGCTTTCTTT.